The subject of this entry is one T cell receptor beta chain. Method: immunoSEQ multiplex PCR; TCRdb's copy keeps in-frame clones and lacks some. The table has under 200,000 clones, about four fifths seen once. This sample is part of a study of blood T cell repertoires in COVID-19. The germline V gene has CDR1 KGHSH and CDR2 LQKENI. With 10 bases clipped from V and 11 bases from J, the junction kept 23 bases outside the gene matches. The length of the CDR3 is 17 residues. This chain uses TRBV18 with TRBJ2-3; 11 bases map to TRBD2. Sequencing was carried out using PBMCs or T cells enriched from blood (not recorded which). The receptor was derived from a woman aged 45-60 years in a cohort exposed to, infected with or recovered from COVID-19 (not recorded which). The CDR3 is CATAATMTSGMGLEQYF. CDR3 nucleotides: TGTGCCACCGCCGCTACGATGACTAGCGGGATGGGGTTAGAGCAGTATTTT.